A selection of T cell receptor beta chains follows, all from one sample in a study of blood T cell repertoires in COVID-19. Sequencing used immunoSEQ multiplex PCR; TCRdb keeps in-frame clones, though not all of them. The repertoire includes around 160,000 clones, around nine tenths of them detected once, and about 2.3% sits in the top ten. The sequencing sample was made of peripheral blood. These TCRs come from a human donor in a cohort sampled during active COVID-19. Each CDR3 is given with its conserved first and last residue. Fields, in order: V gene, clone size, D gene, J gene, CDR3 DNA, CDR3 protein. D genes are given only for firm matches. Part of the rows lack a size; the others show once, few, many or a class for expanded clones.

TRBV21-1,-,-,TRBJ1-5,TGTGCCAGCAGCAAAAACTTCCAGACTGTTTCCTATCAGCCCCAGCATTTT,CASSKNFQTVSYQPQHF
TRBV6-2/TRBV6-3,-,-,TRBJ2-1,TGTGCCAGCAGCACAAACATGGGTCGGGTCAATGAGCAGTTCTTC,CASSTNMGRVNEQFF
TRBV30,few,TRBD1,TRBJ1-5,TGTGCCTGGAGTAGGGTAGGGACAGAGGCTGCCTATAGCAATCAGCCCCAGCATTTT,CAWSRVGTEAAYSNQPQHF
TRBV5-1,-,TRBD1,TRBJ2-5,TGCGCCAGCAGCTTCGGACAGGGCGCCCCACAAGAGACCCAGTACTTC,CASSFGQGAPQETQYF
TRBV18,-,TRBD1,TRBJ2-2,TGTGCCAGCTCGCCACGGCCAGGGGACAGCGGGGAGCTGTTTTTT,CASSPRPGDSGELFF
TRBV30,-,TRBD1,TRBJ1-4,TGTGCCTGGAGCCCGGGACAGGGGGGACTAAATGAAAAACTGTTTTTT,CAWSPGQGGLNEKLFF
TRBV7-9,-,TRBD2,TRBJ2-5,TGTGCCAGCAGCCGCAGGACTAGCGGGAGGTGGGAGACCCAGTACTTC,CASSRRTSGRWETQYF
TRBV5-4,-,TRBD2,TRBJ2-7,TGTGCCAGCAGCTCTTCTAGCGGGAGCTCCTACGAGCAGTACTTC,CASSSSSGSSYEQYF
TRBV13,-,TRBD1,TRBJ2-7,TGTGCCAGCAATCGGGGCGGACAGGGGCACTACGAGCAGTACTTC,CASNRGGQGHYEQYF
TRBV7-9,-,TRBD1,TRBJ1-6,TGTGCCAGCAGCTTCCCGGGACAGGGAGCACCCCTCCACTTT,CASSFPGQGAPLHF
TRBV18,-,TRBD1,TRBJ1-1,TGTGCCAGCTCACCGGACAGGGCCACTGAAGCTTTCTTT,CASSPDRATEAFF
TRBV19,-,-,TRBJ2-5,TGTGCCAGTAGTTGGACTAAGTACCAAGAGACCCAGTACTTC,CASSWTKYQETQYF
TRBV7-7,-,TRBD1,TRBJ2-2,TGTGCTAGCAGCTTAGGGGACAGCCGCACCGGGGAGCTGTTTTTT,CASSLGDSRTGELFF
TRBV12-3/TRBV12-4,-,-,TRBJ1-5,TGTGCCAGCAGTTCGACGGACTATCAGCCCCAGCATTTT,CASSSTDYQPQHF
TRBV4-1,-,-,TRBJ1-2,TGCGCCAGCAGCCAAGAAGGGTGGGGCGGAGGGCAGGGAGGCTACACCTTC,CASSQEGWGGGQGGYTF
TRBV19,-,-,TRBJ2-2,TGTGCCAGTAGGACTAACACCGGGGAGCTGTTTTTT,CASRTNTGELFF
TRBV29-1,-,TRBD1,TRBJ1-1,TGCAGCGTAGGGACAGGGGGGAACACTGAAGCTTTCTTT,CSVGTGGNTEAFF
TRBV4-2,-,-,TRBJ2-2,TGTGCCAGCAGCCAAGTCGGGAGCACCGGGGAGCTGTTTTTT,CASSQVGSTGELFF
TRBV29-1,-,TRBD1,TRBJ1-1,TGCAGCGTTGAAGACAGGGGGAGAACTGAAGCTTTCTTT,CSVEDRGRTEAFF
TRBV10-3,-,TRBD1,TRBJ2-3,TGTGCCATCAGTGATACAGGGGGCAAAAACACAGATACGCAGTATTTT,CAISDTGGKNTDTQYF
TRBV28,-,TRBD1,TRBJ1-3,TGTGCCAGCAGCCTAGGGACAGGGGGCGCGTACACCATATATTTT,CASSLGTGGAYTIYF
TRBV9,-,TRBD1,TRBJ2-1,TGTGCCAGCAGCGCACTGGGACAGGCCCCCGACAATGAGCAGTTCTTC,CASSALGQAPDNEQFF
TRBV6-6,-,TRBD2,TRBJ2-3,TGTGCCAGCAGTTACGGACTAGCGGGGACGGGGGATACGCAGTATTTT,CASSYGLAGTGDTQYF
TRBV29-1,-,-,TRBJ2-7,TGCAGCGTTGAAGGTAACACGTCTTACGAGCAGTACTTC,CSVEGNTSYEQYF
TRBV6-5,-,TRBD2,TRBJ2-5,TGTGCCACCTGGACTAGCTACGAGACCCAGTACTTC,CATWTSYETQYF
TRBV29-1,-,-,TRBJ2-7,TGCAGCGTTGCGGTACAGGGACGCTCCTACGAGCAGTACTTC,CSVAVQGRSYEQYF
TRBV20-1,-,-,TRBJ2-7,TGCAGTGCTAGTGGCCAGGGGCTCTACGAGCAGTACTTC,CSASGQGLYEQYF
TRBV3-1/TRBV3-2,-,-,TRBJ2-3,TGTGCCAGCAGCCACCCGCTAGCTGCCGGGACGCAGTATTTT,CASSHPLAAGTQYF
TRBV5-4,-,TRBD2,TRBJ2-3,TGTGCCAGCAGCTCAAAGTGGACTAGCTTAGATACGCAGTATTTT,CASSSKWTSLDTQYF
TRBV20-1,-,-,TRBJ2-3,TGCAGTGCTAGTGGCGGGAACACAGATACGCAGTATTTT,CSASGGNTDTQYF
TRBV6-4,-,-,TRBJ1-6,TGTGCCAGCAGTGACTCCAGGGCCTCACCCCTCCACTTT,CASSDSRASPLHF
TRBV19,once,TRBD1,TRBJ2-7,TGTGCCAGTAGTATTAGGACAGGGGTGAACTTCTACGAGCAGTACTTC,CASSIRTGVNFYEQYF
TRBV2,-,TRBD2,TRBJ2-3,TGTGCCAGCAGTGAATTTGGGGGGGTCACAGATACGCAGTATTTT,CASSEFGGVTDTQYF
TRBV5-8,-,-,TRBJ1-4,TGTGCCAGCAGTCTCTACAGCCTTGGTTGGGAAAAACTGTTTTTT,CASSLYSLGWEKLFF
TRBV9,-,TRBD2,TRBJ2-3,TGTGCCAGCAGCGTGTCTGGGGCGGGAGCGGTCCATAGGACAGATACGCAGTATTTT,CASSVSGAGAVHRTDTQYF
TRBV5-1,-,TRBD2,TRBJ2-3,TGCGCCAGCAGGTGGACTAGCGGCACAGATACGCAGTATTTT,CASRWTSGTDTQYF
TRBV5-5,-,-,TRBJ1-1,TGTGCCAGCAGCTCAGGGTCGAACACTGAAGCTTTCTTT,CASSSGSNTEAFF
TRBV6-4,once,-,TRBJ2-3,TGTGCCAGCAGCCCGAGGCGGGGTCAAGATACGCAGTATTTT,CASSPRRGQDTQYF
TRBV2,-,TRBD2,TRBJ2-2,TGTGCCAGCAGTGAATCCCTAGCGGGGCTCGCCCCCACCGGGGAGCTGTTTTTT,CASSESLAGLAPTGELFF
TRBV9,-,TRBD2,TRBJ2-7,TGTGCCAGCAGCCCGGGACTACCCACCTACGAGCAGTACTTC,CASSPGLPTYEQYF
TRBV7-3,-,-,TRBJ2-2,TGTGCCAGCAGATCGGGGACTAACACCGGGGAGCTGTTTTTT,CASRSGTNTGELFF
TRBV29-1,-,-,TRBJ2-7,TGCAGCGTTTCTGGGAGCTCCTACGAGCAGTACTTC,CSVSGSSYEQYF
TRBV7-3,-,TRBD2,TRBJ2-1,TGTGCCAGCAGCTCCTTAGCGGGAGTTGATAATGAGCAGTTCTTC,CASSSLAGVDNEQFF
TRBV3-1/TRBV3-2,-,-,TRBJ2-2,TGTGCCAGCAGCCAAGATCGGGGAGCAAGACGCACCGGGGAGCTGTTTTTT,CASSQDRGARRTGELFF
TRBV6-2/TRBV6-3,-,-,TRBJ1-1,TGTGCCAGCAGTTACTTCCGGGACAAAACTGAAGCTTTCTTT,CASSYFRDKTEAFF
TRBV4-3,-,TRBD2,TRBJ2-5,TGCGCCAGCAGCCAAGATCGATACGGGGGGGCCTCCGAGACCCAGTACTTC,CASSQDRYGGASETQYF
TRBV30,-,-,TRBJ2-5,TGTGCCTGGAGTGGCTCCGCTATGCAGACCCAGTACTTC,CAWSGSAMQTQYF
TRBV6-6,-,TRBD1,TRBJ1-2,TGTGCCAGCAGTTACGTGGGACAGGTTAACTATGGCTACACCTTC,CASSYVGQVNYGYTF
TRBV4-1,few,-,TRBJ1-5,TGCGCCAGCAGCCAAGATGGGGGCCGAAGCAATCAGCCCCAGCATTTT,CASSQDGGRSNQPQHF
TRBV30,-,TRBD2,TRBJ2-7,TGTGCCTGGAGCCCCACTATAGCGGGAGGACGCTACGAGCAGTACTTC,CAWSPTIAGGRYEQYF
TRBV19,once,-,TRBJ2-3,TGTGCCAGTAGTTTCCAAGCAGGTACGCAGTATTTT,CASSFQAGTQYF
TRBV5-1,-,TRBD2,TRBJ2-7,TGCGCCAGCGGAGCCCACCCGGAAACTAGCGCCGAGCAGTACTTC,CASGAHPETSAEQYF
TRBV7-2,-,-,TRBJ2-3,TGTGCCAGCAGCTCGACAGGGAGGCCCACAGATACGCAGTATTTT,CASSSTGRPTDTQYF